Below, one T cell receptor beta chain is given with its context. The sample originates from a study of blood T cell repertoires in COVID-19. Germline V gene data show CDR1 as SGHRS and CDR2 as YFSETQ. The CDR3 is made up of 14 amino acids. V lost 3 bases and J lost 5, with 11 bases in between. Sequencing was performed with immunoSEQ multiplex PCR; in TCRdb, only in-frame clones are kept and a portion is missing. The sample carries about 200,000 clones, over 75% recorded once. The clonotype originates from a man aged 60 to 69 with acute or convalescent COVID-19. The sequencing input was peripheral blood. The chain is built from TRBV5-1 and TRBJ2-2, with no clear D. The CDR3 nucleotides are TGCGCCAGCAGCTCACCTGAGAGGACCGGGGAGCTGTTTTTT. Its translation: CASSSPERTGELFF.